This TCR beta chain was retrieved from a study of T cell repertoires in cytomegalovirus infection. Background on the study: Both a matching HLA type and CMV infection were indicated by public TCR beta signatures. The study's findings and limits: Within the response measured ex vivo, HLA-C-restricted CMV-specific TCR beta clonotypes were dominant. CMV carriers with the relevant HLA were identified by cumulative public TCR beta family frequency.

This clonotype was seen at least ten times. What it binds is unknown. V was pared by 3 bases and J by 3 bases, with 12 bases between. CDR1 is SGHTA and CDR2 is FQGNSA in the germline V gene. The CDR3 covers 14 residues. TCRdb analysed the reads with MiXCR anew, one entry per CDR3 protein. This table has around 260,000 distinct CDR3 sequences, roughly a quarter appearing once. The sequenced sample was PBMCs. The clonotype originates from a human donor in good health (CMV status not recorded). Some clones in this sample may be carry-over from other donors' samples. The chain recombines TRBV7-2 with TRBJ2-7; unclear D gene. CDR3 coding DNA: TGTGCCAGCAGCTTTCGGGTCCGCGGCTACGAGCAGTACTTC. Its protein product is CASSFRVRGYEQYF.